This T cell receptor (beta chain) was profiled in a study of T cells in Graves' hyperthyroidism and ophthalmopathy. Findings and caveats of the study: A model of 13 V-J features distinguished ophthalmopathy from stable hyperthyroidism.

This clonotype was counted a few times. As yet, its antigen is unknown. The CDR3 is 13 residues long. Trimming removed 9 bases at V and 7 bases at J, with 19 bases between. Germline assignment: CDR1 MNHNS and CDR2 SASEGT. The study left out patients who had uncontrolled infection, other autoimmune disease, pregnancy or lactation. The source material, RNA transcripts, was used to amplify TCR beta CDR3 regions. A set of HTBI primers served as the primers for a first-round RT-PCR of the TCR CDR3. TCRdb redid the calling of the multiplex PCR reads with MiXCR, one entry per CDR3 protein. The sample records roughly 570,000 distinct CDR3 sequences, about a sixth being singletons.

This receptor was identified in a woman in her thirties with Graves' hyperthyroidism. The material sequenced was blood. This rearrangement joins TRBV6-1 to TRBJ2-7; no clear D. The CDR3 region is CASLAAWGREQYF. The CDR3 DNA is TGTGCCAGTTTAGCCGCCTGGGGTCGGGAGCAGTACTTC.